These 10 T cell receptor beta chains share one sample of origin, sequenced in a study of CD8 T cells in ankylosing spondylitis. Findings and limits, study-wide: Within ankylosing spondylitis blood, a TCR beta motif made up of several highly homologous variants appeared to be characteristic.

Their specific antigens are unknown. A single record per CDR3 protein comes from TCRdb applying MiXCR to the 5' RACE reads. The sample lists over 450,000 distinct CDR3 sequences; about 13% were seen once. The sample consisted of blood, either unsorted or a sorted T cell fraction (not recorded which). These receptors were taken from a male donor with ankylosing spondylitis.

The rearrangement joins TRBV29-1 to TRBJ1-4; D not certain. The CDR3 has 13 amino acids. V was trimmed by 7 bases and J by 8 bases, leaving 17 bases between them. Germline V gene data show CDR1 as SQVTM and CDR2 as ANQGSEA. The CDR3 reads CSALLSSGEKLFF. The CDR3 coding sequence is TGCAGCGCGCTCCTGAGCTCGGGAGAAAAACTGTTTTTT.

This clonotype has more than one count but fewer than ten. The genes are TRBV20-1 and TRBJ2-7; 7 bases map to TRBD1. J lost 5 bases, V lost 1 base, and 14 bases had no gene match. The CDR3 consists of 16 residues. In germline, CDR1 is DFQATT, CDR2 SNEGSKA (reference sequence). The CDR3 is CSARGAGTAFFDEQYF. The CDR3 coding sequence is TGCAGTGCTAGAGGAGCCGGGACAGCGTTTTTCGACGAGCAGTACTTC.

The chain uses TRBV7-8 and TRBJ2-3; D might be TRBD2 (6 bases). Germline V gene lookup returns CDR1 SGHVS and CDR2 FQNEAQ. The CDR3 loop spans 14 amino acids. V gave up 3 bases and J gave up 5 bases, with 12 bases separating them. The CDR3 sequence is CASSLGGTQDTQYF. CDR3 nucleotide sequence: TGTGCCAGCAGCTTGGGCGGGACCCAAGATACGCAGTATTTT.

Many counts were recorded for this clonotype. The chain uses TRBV6-6 and TRBJ1-4, with no clear D. This CDR3 is built from 12 residues. CDR1 is MNHNY, CDR2 SVGAGI, per germline (reference sequence). Trimming shortened V by 6 bases and J by 5 bases, and 7 bases separated the two germline ends. This CDR3 reads CASRGINEKLFF. CDR3 DNA: TGTGCCAGCAGGGGTATAAATGAAAAACTGTTTTTT.

This clonotype was seen a handful of times. The V and J genes are TRBV7-9 and TRBJ2-1, with D possibly called TRBD1 or TRBD2 (5 bases each). From germline, CDR1 is SEHNR and CDR2 FQNEAQ (reference sequence). The CDR3 spans 15 residues. V gave up 3 bases and J gave up 2 bases, with 11 bases separating them. CDR3 coding DNA: TGTGCCAGCAGCTTTGGGGGAGACCCCTACAATGAGCAGTTCTTC. It encodes CASSFGGDPYNEQFF.

This clonotype appeared many times. This chain connects TRBV6-2 or TRBV6-3 to TRBJ2-5; D is perhaps TRBD1 (5 bases). Trimming removed 6 bases from V and 0 bases from J, with 8 bases in between. This CDR3 comprises 13 residues. The germline V gene has CDR1 MNHEY and CDR2 SVGEGT. CDR3 loop: CASRPRDQETQYF. As DNA, the CDR3 is TGTGCCAGCAGACCCAGGGACCAAGAGACCCAGTACTTC.

This clonotype was found many times. The chain employs TRBV7-9 and TRBJ1-5; possible D gene TRBD1, 6 bases. The germline V gene has CDR1 SEHNR and CDR2 FQNEAQ (reference sequence). There are 13 residues in the CDR3. Trimming took off 0 bases at V and 8 bases at J, with 8 bases between the two ends. CDR3 DNA: TGTGCCAGCAGCTTAGCCTCAGGGGAGCCCCAGCATTTT. This gives the protein CASSLASGEPQHF.

The chain combines TRBV7-7 with TRBJ2-7; D not certain. Germline CDR1 SSHAT, CDR2 FNYEAQ (reference sequence). The CDR3 extends over 15 amino acids. Trimming stripped 5 bases from V and 2 bases from J, with 16 bases between. The CDR3 here is CASSPIGQVPYEQYV. In DNA, the CDR3 is TGTGCCAGCAGCCCCATCGGCCAGGTCCCCTACGAGCAGTACGTC.

The chain links TRBV7-8 to TRBJ2-7; TRBD2 matches at 8 bases. Per the germline V gene, CDR1 is SGHVS and CDR2 is FQNEAQ. The CDR3 contains 15 residues. V lost 7 bases, J lost 7 bases, and 15 bases stayed unmatched. The CDR3 sequence: CASTFRGVSGGEQYF. CDR3 nucleotide sequence: TGTGCCAGCACCTTTAGGGGAGTAAGCGGGGGTGAGCAGTACTTC.

This clonotype was seen many times. The J gene is TRBJ2-2, the V gene TRBV11-2; D tentatively reads TRBD1 or TRBD2 (5 bases each). This CDR3 region has 13 residues. Germline assignment: CDR1 SGHAT and CDR2 FQNNGV. Trimming took 2 bases from V and 6 from J, leaving 7 bases between them. The CDR3 here is CASSLLGAGELFF. In DNA, the CDR3 is TGTGCCAGCAGCTTATTGGGGGCCGGGGAGCTGTTTTTT.